The source of this T cell receptor beta chain is a study of identical twins. Study-level findings and limits: The study drew conclusions from cross-sectional statistical analysis, not from following the same donors. Zero-insertion results could be subject to partial confounding by invariant MAIT and iNKT cells. Out-of-frame alpha sequences common to twins exhibited an excess of low generation probability.

Per the germline V gene, CDR1 is MNHEY and CDR2 is SMNVEV (reference sequence). V dropped 6 bases and J dropped 0; count of bases not matched to a gene: 10. This CDR3 contains 18 residues. TCRdb called the 5' RACE reads again in MiXCR, with one record for every CDR3 protein. The sample carries approximately 600,000 distinct CDR3 sequences, 9.5% to 10% recorded once. In this sample, this clonotype turned up a few times. Its antigen is undetermined. All donors were healthy Caucasians. This same sample was also taken into another study, of yellow fever vaccine responses in identical twins.

Sample: PBMCs. The receptor was isolated from a woman between 18 and 29 years old in good health. The chain uses TRBV27 and TRBJ2-3; 12 bases fit TRBD2. CDR3 bases: TGTGCCAGCAGCCATCTAGCGGGAGGGCCAGGGAGCACAGATACGCAGTATTTT. Translated, it gives CASSHLAGGPGSTDTQYF.